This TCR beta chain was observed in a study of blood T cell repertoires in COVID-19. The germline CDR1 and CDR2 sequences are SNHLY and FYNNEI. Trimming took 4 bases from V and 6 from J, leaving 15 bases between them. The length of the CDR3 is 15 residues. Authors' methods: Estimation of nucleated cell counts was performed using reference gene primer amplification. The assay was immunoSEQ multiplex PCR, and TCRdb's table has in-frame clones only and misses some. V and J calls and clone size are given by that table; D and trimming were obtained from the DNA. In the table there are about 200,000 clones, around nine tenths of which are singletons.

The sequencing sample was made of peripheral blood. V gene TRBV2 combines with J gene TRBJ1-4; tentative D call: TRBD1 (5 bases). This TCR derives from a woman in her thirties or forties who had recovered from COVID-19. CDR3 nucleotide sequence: TGTGCCAGCAGTGGCTGGGGCAGAGAAGATGAAAAACTGTTTTTT. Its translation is CASSGWGREDEKLFF.